The 14 T cell receptor beta chains reported below all come from one sample, sequenced in a study of graft-versus-host responses after intestinal transplantation. For these TCRs, the target antigens are not known. Using immunoSEQ multiplex PCR, the repertoire was profiled, and TCRdb retains in-frame clones only, with some absent. In the table there are under 150,000 clones, roughly 95% of which are singletons. This material consisted of unstimulated CD8+ T cells sorted from spleen or lymph node cells, taken before intestinal transplant. The receptors originated from a human donor who received an intestinal transplant.

This chain links TRBV9 with TRBJ2-1, with TRBD2 matching 11 bases. This CDR3 spans 17 amino acids. Trimming cost V 4 bases and J 3 bases; bases outside gene matches: 9. The germline gives CDR1 SGDLS, CDR2 YYNGEE. CDR3 in amino acids: CASSPRVTSGSYNEQFF. The CDR3 DNA reads as TGTGCCAGCAGCCCTCGGGTAACTAGCGGGAGCTACAATGAGCAGTTCTTC. Based on the CDR3 plus reference TRBV9 and TRBJ2-1, the full variable domain is DSGVTQTPKHLITATGQRVTLRCSPRSGDLSVYWYQQSLDQGLQFLIQYYNGEERAKGNILERFSAQQFPDLHSELNLSSLELGDSALYFCASSPRVTSGSYNEQFFGPGTRLTVL.

The V gene is TRBV5-4, the J gene TRBJ2-5, with 11 bases aligning to TRBD2. With the DNA end fitting TRBJ2-7 better, the J assignment may be wrong. The CDR3 has 15 amino acids. Germline V gene sequence: CDR1 SGHNT, CDR2 YYREEE (reference sequence). In DNA, the CDR3 is TGTGCCAGCAGCTTTGGGACTAGCGGTTACTACGAGCAGTACTTC. Encoded protein: CASSFGTSGYYEQYF.

The V and J genes are TRBV28 and TRBJ1-2; 7 bases line up with TRBD1. V lost 5 bases, J lost 3 bases, and 12 bases stayed unmatched. Per the germline V gene, CDR1 is MDHEN and CDR2 is SYDVKM. The CDR3 sequence is 16 residues long. In DNA form, the CDR3 reads TGTGCCAGCAGTCCCCCACCTTTCACAGGGGACTATGGCTACACCTTC. Encoded protein: CASSPPPFTGDYGYTF.

The V gene is TRBV30, the J gene TRBJ2-7; TRBD2 matches at 12 bases. Per germline, CDR1 GTSNPN and CDR2 SVGIG (reference sequence). This CDR3 contains 17 residues. With V trimmed by 8 bases and J by 1 base, 15 bases remained unmatched. The CDR3 DNA sequence: TGTGCCGCATGGGCCGGGCTAGCGGGAGGGTTATCCTACGAGCAGTACTTC. Encoded protein: CAAWAGLAGGLSYEQYF.

This sequence joins TRBV4-3 and TRBJ1-1; D uncertain. Germline values: CDR1 LGHNA, CDR2 YSLEER. The CDR3 length is 17 residues. The ends were cut back, 0 bases at V and 4 bases at J, with 18 bases in the middle. The CDR3 reads CASSQESLSDMGTEAFF. In DNA, the CDR3 is TGCGCCAGCAGCCAAGAATCCCTTTCAGATATGGGCACTGAAGCTTTCTTT.

The rearrangement joins TRBV7-9 to TRBJ1-5; 9 bases map to TRBD1. CDR1 is SEHNR and CDR2 is FQNEAQ in the germline V gene (reference sequence). This CDR3 has 17 amino acids. The V segment lost 6 bases and the J segment 7 bases; nucleotides outside the gene matches: 16. Here the CDR3 reads CASSYTTGGAGRQPQHF. The CDR3 DNA reads as TGTGCCAGCAGTTATACAACAGGGGGCGCGGGGCGACAGCCCCAGCATTTT.

The rearrangement joins TRBV12-5 to TRBJ2-2, with D possibly TRBD1 on 5 matching bases. CDR1 is LGHNT and CDR2 is FRNRAP in the germline V gene. Trimming shortened V by 6 bases and J by 2 bases, and 10 bases separated the two germline ends. This CDR3 spans 14 amino acids. The CDR3 nucleotides read TGTGCTAGTGGAGCTGGACAAAACACCGGGGAGCTGTTTTTT. It encodes CASGAGQNTGELFF.

The chain combines TRBV14 with TRBJ1-4; no reliable D call. Trimming took 4 bases from V and 5 from J, leaving 11 bases between them. The V gene's germline CDR1 is SGHDN and CDR2 FVKESK. The CDR3 is 14 residues long. CDR3: CASSPLGSNEKLFF. In nucleotides, the CDR3 is TGTGCCAGCAGCCCCCTCGGGAGCAATGAAAAACTGTTTTTT.

V usage is TRBV7-7 and J usage is TRBJ2-5; D ambiguous. The J call is in doubt because the DNA end fits TRBJ2-7 better. Germline V gives CDR1 SSHAT, CDR2 FNYEAQ (reference sequence). The length of the CDR3 is 13 residues. The CDR3 region is CASSLEQNYEQYF. The DNA for the CDR3 is TGTGCCAGCAGCTTAGAACAGAACTACGAGCAGTACTTC.

J is TRBJ1-5 and V is TRBV7-9; D is uncertain. CDR1 SEHNR and CDR2 FQNEAQ come from the germline V gene (reference sequence). Trimming removed 4 bases at V and 3 bases at J, with 10 bases between. The CDR3 runs 14 residues. The CDR3 DNA reads TGTGCCAGCAGCTACGGGTTAATCAATCAGCCCCAGCATTTT. Encoded protein: CASSYGLINQPQHF.

The rearrangement joins TRBV27 to TRBJ2-5; 10 bases are shared with TRBD1. The V gene's germline CDR1 is MNHEY and CDR2 SMNVEV (reference sequence). The CDR3 runs to 15 residues. The junction had 6 bases not matched to a gene; V was cut back by 5 bases and J by 3 bases. CDR3 loop: CASSHGGTGEETQYF. CDR3 bases: TGTGCCAGCAGTCATGGCGGGACAGGGGAAGAGACCCAGTACTTC.

The J gene is TRBJ2-3, the V gene TRBV21-1; the table's D call, TRBD2, has no DNA check behind it. TRBV21-1 is assigned pseudogene status. This CDR3 is 19 amino acids long. CDR3 region: CASSKIREMTSGGMDTQYF. The CDR3 nucleotides are TGTGCCAGCAGCAAAATTCGGGAGATGACTAGCGGGGGGATGGATACGCAGTATTTT.

The chain couples TRBV27 to TRBJ1-1; unclear D gene. The V end lost 4 bases, the J end lost 0 bases, and 15 bases lay between the germline ends. This CDR3 has 16 residues. The germline gives CDR1 MNHEY, CDR2 SMNVEV (reference sequence). In DNA form, the CDR3 reads TGTGCCAGCAGTTCCCTACCCCGGGTCCTGAACACTGAAGCTTTCTTT. Translating gives CASSSLPRVLNTEAFF.

The genes are TRBV9 and TRBJ1-4; D is uncertain. Germline V gene data show CDR1 as SGDLS and CDR2 as YYNGEE. This CDR3 spans 14 amino acids. Trimming cost V 4 bases and J 0 bases, with 7 bases left between them. CDR3 nucleotides: TGTGCCAGCAGCCCCCCCGCAACTAATGAAAAACTGTTTTTT. Translating gives CASSPPATNEKLFF.